This TCR beta chain stems from a study of cytomegalovirus exposure and HLA in healthy donors. The CDR3 loop spans 13 amino acids. The germline V gene has CDR1 SGHRS and CDR2 YFSETQ. Trimming removed 5 bases from V and 5 bases from J; junction bases left unmatched: 1. This clone has just a few counts. Use of 60 Vbeta and 13 Jbeta primers characterized the PCR. Sequencing was performed with immunoSEQ multiplex PCR; in TCRdb, only in-frame clones are kept and a portion is missing. The sample carries around 100,000 clones, approximately 72% recorded once. This chain links TRBV5-1 with TRBJ2-5; 12 positions agree with TRBD2. The receptor was isolated from a woman aged 40 to 49 in good health and CMV-seropositive. Sequenced material: PBMCs. As DNA, the CDR3 is TGCGCCAGCAGGGGGACTAGCGGGGAGACCCAGTACTTC. It codes for CASRGTSGETQYF.